A single sample gave rise to the 9 T cell receptor beta chains below, sequenced in a study of blood T cells in healthy people across ages. Together with a sample-barcoded 5' primer, a J-beta primer mix was included in a second PCR lasting about 6 to 11 cycles. TCRdb independently ran MiXCR on the 5' RACE reads; one entry per CDR3 protein. The sample records 850,000 to 1,100,000 distinct CDR3 sequences, around two fifths being singletons. The specimen sequenced was blood. These receptors all stem from a man aged 18 to 30 in good health.

This clonotype was picked up a small number of times. J is TRBJ1-5 and V is TRBV20-1; 7 bases line up with TRBD1. Germline CDR1 reads DFQATT; CDR2 reads SNEGSKA (reference sequence). The CDR3 is made up of 14 amino acids. The ends lost 4 bases at V and 9 bases at J; junction bases unmatched: 12. The CDR3 is CSAKQGWGPWPQHF. DNA for the CDR3: TGCAGTGCTAAACAGGGGTGGGGGCCATGGCCCCAGCATTTT.

This clonotype was seen a few times. The chain employs TRBV6-5 and TRBJ1-1; no firm D call. Germline V gene data show CDR1 as MNHEY and CDR2 as SVGAGI. Trimming stripped 8 bases from V and 3 bases from J, with 4 bases between. The CDR3 is made up of 10 amino acids. CDR3 region: CASGHTEAFF. The CDR3 DNA follows: TGTGCCAGCGGCCACACTGAAGCTTTCTTT.

The V and J genes are TRBV20-1 and TRBJ2-3; possible D gene TRBD2, 5 bases. V was shortened by 0 bases and J by 4 bases, with 8 bases between the two germline ends. Germline V gives CDR1 DFQATT, CDR2 SNEGSKA (reference sequence). The CDR3 contains 13 residues. CDR3 coding DNA: TGCAGTGCTAGAGATAGCGAGTCAGATACGCAGTATTTT. It encodes CSARDSESDTQYF.

This clonotype was seen a handful of times. The gene calls are TRBV27 and TRBJ2-7, with 10 bases aligning to TRBD2. Germline V gene sequence: CDR1 MNHEY, CDR2 SMNVEV (reference sequence). The length of the CDR3 is 16 residues. The V segment lost 5 bases and the J segment 4 bases; nucleotides outside the gene matches: 11. Here the CDR3 DNA reads TGTGCCAGCAGTCACCTCAGGACTAGCGGTGGGTACGAGCAGTACTTC. Residues: CASSHLRTSGGYEQYF.

This clonotype was detected only a few times. The CDR3 DNA is TGTGCCAGCAGCGCCCTGCGCCAGGCCAACACCGGGGAGCTGTTTTTT. Protein: CASSALRQANTGELFF. This rearrangement joins TRBV11-2 to TRBJ2-2; D not certain. The V gene's germline CDR1 is SGHAT and CDR2 FQNNGV. The germline V and J ends were trimmed by 5 bases and 2 bases, with 15 bases remaining between them. CDR3 length equals 16 residues.

This clonotype was observed a handful of times. The rearrangement links TRBV9 to TRBJ2-1; D not certain. Trimming left V 2 bases short and J 8 bases short, with 8 bases between. The CDR3 contains 12 residues. Per germline, CDR1 SGDLS and CDR2 YYNGEE. The chain's CDR3 is CASSVTDDEQFF. DNA for the CDR3: TGTGCCAGCAGCGTGACTGACGATGAGCAGTTCTTC.

With respect to this clonotype: One end of the junction fails to match germline, which may point to a read error. V and J are TRBV13 and TRBJ1-4, with TRBD1 matching 8 bases. The germline CDR1 and CDR2 sequences are PRHDT and FYEKMQ (reference sequence). The CDR3 runs to 15 residues. In DNA, the CDR3 is TGTGTCAGCAGCCAAACCGGGACAGGTGGTGAAAAACTGTTTTTT. This sequence encodes CVSSQTGTGGEKLFF.

The chain links TRBV12-3 or TRBV12-4 to TRBJ1-2, with 9 bases aligning to TRBD1. The CDR3 contains 16 residues. Trimming took 4 bases from V and 4 from J; bases not matched to a gene: 10. CDR3 DNA: TGTGCCAGCAGTTCCCGGGACAGGGCAAAGGGCTATGGCTACACCTTC. This sequence encodes CASSSRDRAKGYGYTF.

The sample holds a few counts of this clonotype. This sequence joins TRBV12-3 or TRBV12-4 and TRBJ2-3, with 10 bases that match TRBD2. The CDR3 length is 16 residues. V was clipped by 6 bases and J by 0 bases; unmatched bases: 6. The CDR3 region is CASSRTSGVSTDTQYF. CDR3 nucleotides: TGTGCCAGCAGCCGAACTAGCGGGGTTAGCACAGATACGCAGTATTTT.